The next 26 T cell receptor beta chains were all read from a single sample in a study of post-analysis software for immune sequencing data. Study-level findings and limits: TRBV5-6, TRBV5-1 and TRBV20-1 belonged to a set of roughly 5 TRBV segments that were more frequent in patients than controls.

These receptors have no identified antigens. TCR beta cDNA libraries included unique molecular identifiers. TCRdb used MiXCR to reprocess the PCR reads, holding one entry per CDR3 protein. The data contain 450,000 to 650,000 distinct CDR3 sequences, roughly 47% of them singletons. Sequencing input: blood. The origin of the receptors is a girl aged 10 to 17 with multiple sclerosis.

The chain combines TRBV10-3 with TRBJ2-1; 8 positions agree with TRBD2. CDR1 is ENHRY and CDR2 is SYGVKD in the germline V gene. V gave up 11 bases and J gave up 6 bases; unmatched junction bases: 12. There are 14 residues in the CDR3. The CDR3 DNA is TGTGCCGCTTCCTATAGCGGGGCGTCCAATGAGCAGTTCTTC. It codes for CAASYSGASNEQFF.

The table lists this clonotype with a few counts. The chain recombines TRBV6-5 with TRBJ2-5, with 10 nucleotides matching TRBD2. There are 16 residues in the CDR3. The J segment lost 5 bases and the V segment lost 0 bases, leaving 6 bases of the junction unmatched. From germline, CDR1 is MNHEY and CDR2 SVGAGI. CDR3 DNA: TGTGCCAGCAGTTACTCAGCTAGCGGGGGCCCGGAGACCCAGTACTTC. It is translated as CASSYSASGGPETQYF.

This clonotype has just a few counts. The genes are TRBV4-1 and TRBJ1-6; D is perhaps TRBD1 (5 bases). Germline V gene sequence: CDR1 MGHRA, CDR2 YSYEKL. CDR3 length equals 15 residues. V was trimmed by 10 bases and J by 0 bases, leaving 13 bases between them. The DNA for the CDR3 is TGCGCCACGGGACCGCCGAGCTCCTATAATTCACCCCTCCACTTT. Its protein is CATGPPSSYNSPLHF.

A few counts support this clonotype. V and J are TRBV10-3 and TRBJ1-2; TRBD1 matches at 7 bases. The CDR3 contains 16 residues. V lost 6 bases to trimming and J lost 0 bases; unmatched junction nucleotides: 10. Germline-derived CDR1 and CDR2 are ENHRY and SYGVKD. Here the CDR3 DNA reads TGTGCCATCAGATCCGGGACAGCCTACTCTAACTATGGCTACACCTTC. Amino acids: CAIRSGTAYSNYGYTF.

The chain has TRBV20-1 and TRBJ2-2; D remains ambiguous. V lost 6 bases and J lost 6, with 8 bases in between. Germline V gene data show CDR1 as DFQATT and CDR2 as SNEGSKA (reference sequence). The CDR3 spans 11 residues. The CDR3 loop reads CSALRAGELFF. The DNA of the CDR3 is TGCAGTGCCCTTAGGGCCGGGGAGCTGTTTTTT.

A few counts support this clonotype. The gene calls are TRBV7-2 and TRBJ2-7, with TRBD2 matching 15 bases. The ends lost 3 bases at V and 0 bases at J; junction bases unmatched: 6. CDR3 length: 18 amino acids. Germline V gene lookup returns CDR1 SGHTA and CDR2 FQGNSA. The CDR3 here is CASSFARTSGGGSYEQYF. DNA for the CDR3: TGTGCCAGCAGCTTCGCCCGGACTAGCGGGGGGGGCTCCTACGAGCAGTACTTC.

This clonotype was counted a few times. This rearrangement joins TRBV7-9 to TRBJ2-1; no definite D call. This CDR3 contains 15 residues. Germline values: CDR1 SEHNR, CDR2 FQNEAQ (reference sequence). Trimming cost V 1 base and J 7 bases, with 14 bases left between them. The CDR3 protein is CASSLGGSFRNEQFF. The DNA for the CDR3 is TGTGCCAGCAGCTTAGGCGGTTCCTTCCGGAATGAGCAGTTCTTC.

This chain connects TRBV7-9 to TRBJ2-1, with D uncertain. V lost 4 bases to trimming and J lost 8 bases, with 12 bases between them. The germline V gene encodes CDR1 SEHNR and CDR2 FQNEAQ (reference sequence). The CDR3 length is 13 residues. The chain's CDR3 is CASSSSGLHEQFF. Written as DNA, the CDR3 is TGTGCCAGCAGCTCATCTGGGCTACATGAGCAGTTCTTC.

This clonotype occurred a few times. The chain couples TRBV6-1 to TRBJ1-1, with 7 bases matching TRBD1. CDR3 length: 14 amino acids. Losses at the gene ends were 7 bases for V and 1 base for J; bases not matched to a gene: 6. CDR1 MNHNS and CDR2 SASEGT come from the germline V gene. CDR3 amino acids: CASIKDRKNTEAFF. The CDR3 DNA sequence: TGTGCCAGCATCAAGGACAGGAAGAACACTGAAGCTTTCTTT.

This clonotype has just a few counts. The chain is built from TRBV11-2 and TRBJ2-3, with D unclear. CDR3 length: 17 amino acids. Trimming pared 2 bases from V and 0 bases from J, leaving 15 bases between. The germline V gene has CDR1 SGHAT and CDR2 FQNNGV. The CDR3 region is CASSLTRFGSSTDTQYF. The CDR3 DNA reads as TGTGCCAGCAGCTTAACCCGTTTTGGCTCAAGCACAGATACGCAGTATTTT.

This chain connects TRBV20-1 to TRBJ2-3; 13 nucleotides line up with TRBD2. The CDR3 has 16 amino acids. J gave up 2 bases and V 2 bases, and 4 bases lay outside the gene matches. Germline CDR1 and CDR2: DFQATT and SNEGSKA (reference sequence). CDR3 sequence: CSARTTSGRYTDTQYF. CDR3 DNA: TGCAGTGCTAGAACGACTAGCGGGAGGTACACAGATACGCAGTATTTT.

This clonotype was recorded many times. The rearrangement joins TRBV9 to TRBJ1-5; TRBD1 is a possible D gene (6 bases). The CDR3 contains 15 residues. Trimming left V 6 bases short and J 4 bases short, with 17 bases between. Germline CDR1 is SGDLS and CDR2 is YYNGEE. This CDR3 reads CASNSEGGANQPQHF. The CDR3 bases are TGTGCCAGCAATTCTGAGGGGGGAGCAAATCAGCCCCAGCATTTT. Combining the CDR3 with reference TRBV9 and TRBJ1-5 gives the whole variable domain DSGVTQTPKHLITATGQRVTLRCSPRSGDLSVYWYQQSLDQGLQFLIQYYNGEERAKGNILERFSAQQFPDLHSELNLSSLELGDSALYFCASNSEGGANQPQHFGDGTRLSIL.

The chain employs TRBV12-3 or TRBV12-4 and TRBJ2-1; 9 bases fit TRBD1. J was trimmed by 2 bases and V by 6 bases; bases with no gene match: 5. The CDR3 length is 15 residues. CDR3 in amino acids: CASRIDRGAYNEQFF. In DNA, the CDR3 is TGTGCCAGCAGAATAGACAGGGGGGCCTACAATGAGCAGTTCTTC.

This rearrangement joins TRBV6-1 to TRBJ1-5; no clear D gene. The CDR3 is 15 residues long. Trimming cost V 9 bases and J 2 bases, with 17 bases left between them. CDR1 and CDR2 from the germline V gene are MNHNS and SASEGT. In DNA form, the CDR3 reads TGTGCCAGTTGCGTGGGGTTGGTTGGCAATCAGCCCCAGCATTTT. It codes for CASCVGLVGNQPQHF.

This clonotype was seen more than once but under ten times. V usage is TRBV12-3 or TRBV12-4 and J usage is TRBJ1-2; D is unclear. The ends were cut back, 5 bases at V and 7 bases at J, with 11 bases in the middle. The CDR3 is made up of 12 amino acids. CDR3 residues: CASSPSIRGYTF. The CDR3 nucleotides are TGTGCCAGCAGTCCCTCGATCCGTGGCTACACCTTC.

The chain carries TRBV4-1 and TRBJ2-7, with D hard to call. Between the trimmed V and J ends, which lost 0 bases and 3 bases, there was a span of 15 bases. The length of the CDR3 is 16 residues. Germline lookup yields CDR1 MGHRA and CDR2 YSYEKL. CDR3: CASSQDGVPWSYEQYF. CDR3 coding DNA: TGCGCCAGCAGCCAAGACGGAGTCCCCTGGAGCTACGAGCAGTACTTC.

The V and J genes are TRBV4-2 and TRBJ1-4; a weak D match, TRBD1 (6 bases). The CDR3 is 18 residues long. V gave up 0 bases and J gave up 0 bases, with 14 bases separating them. Germline assignment: CDR1 LGHNA and CDR2 YNFKEQ. The CDR3 DNA reads TGTGCCAGCAGCCAAGAGGGGACACCGGGTGCAACTAATGAAAAACTGTTTTTT. Translated, it gives CASSQEGTPGATNEKLFF.

The chain carries TRBV28 and TRBJ1-2; 10 bases match TRBD1. The V and J ends lost 7 bases and 5 bases, in that order; junction bases with no gene match: 10. The CDR3 loop spans 15 amino acids. The germline gives CDR1 MDHEN, CDR2 SYDVKM. The CDR3 sequence: CASNLLTGGAYGYTF. The CDR3 nucleotides are TGTGCCAGCAACCTTCTGACAGGGGGCGCATATGGCTACACCTTC.

This chain links TRBV10-3 with TRBJ2-1, with 11 bases lining up with TRBD2. CDR1 is ENHRY, CDR2 SYGVKD, per germline. The CDR3 covers 17 residues. V lost 2 bases and J lost 4; bases outside the gene matches: 7. CDR3 nucleotide sequence: TGTGCCATCAGTGAGCCTATGGGACTAGCGGAGTACAATGAGCAGTTCTTC. Its protein is CAISEPMGLAEYNEQFF.

The V and J genes are TRBV12-3 or TRBV12-4 and TRBJ2-1; possibly TRBD2 for D (5 bases). V was cut by 6 bases and J by 9 bases, with 12 bases left in between. CDR3 length: 12 amino acids. CDR3 region: CASSTWETEQFF. The CDR3, as DNA: TGTGCCAGCAGCACTTGGGAGACTGAGCAGTTCTTC.

The chain carries TRBV20-1 and TRBJ2-1; TRBD1 matches at 12 bases. Germline V gives CDR1 DFQATT, CDR2 SNEGSKA (reference sequence). The CDR3 contains 16 residues. Losses at the gene ends were 1 base for V and 2 bases for J; bases not matched to a gene: 3. The CDR3 loop is CSARGGTGGPYNEQFF. The CDR3 nucleotides read TGCAGTGCTAGAGGTGGGACAGGGGGCCCCTACAATGAGCAGTTCTTC.

This clonotype was observed a few times. The chain joins TRBV5-1 to TRBJ2-7; D possibly corresponds to TRBD1 (6 bases). The CDR3 runs 15 residues. V was trimmed by 6 bases and J by 3 bases, leaving 19 bases between them. Germline V gives CDR1 SGHRS, CDR2 YFSETQ. This CDR3 reads CASTLTGSQDYEQYF. The CDR3 region has the DNA TGCGCCAGCACCCTAACAGGGTCTCAAGACTACGAGCAGTACTTC.

This rearrangement joins TRBV24-1 to TRBJ1-2, with 8 bases matching TRBD1. The CDR3 runs to 16 residues. CDR1 is KGHDR and CDR2 is SFDVKD in the germline V gene. The trim removed 3 bases at V and 5 bases at J, leaving 10 bases unmatched. This chain's CDR3 is CATSDPRQGALYGYTF. The CDR3 coding sequence is TGTGCCACCAGTGATCCACGGCAGGGGGCCTTATATGGCTACACCTTC.

The chain uses TRBV6-2 or TRBV6-3 and TRBJ2-1, with D tentatively TRBD1 (6 bases). The CDR3 has 12 residues. The V end lost 2 bases, the J end lost 12 bases, and 11 bases lay between the germline ends. The V gene's germline CDR1 is MNHEY and CDR2 SVGEGT. The DNA for the CDR3 is TGTGCCAGCAGTTACCATCTCAGGGGGCAGTTCTTC. Amino acid sequence: CASSYHLRGQFF.

The J gene is TRBJ1-1, the V gene TRBV29-1, with D perhaps TRBD1 (6 bases). Germline values: CDR1 SQVTM, CDR2 ANQGSEA. V lost 6 bases, J lost 7 bases, and 18 bases lay in between. The CDR3 has 13 amino acids. CDR3 sequence reads: CSVADFGQFEAFF. The CDR3 DNA reads as TGCAGCGTCGCCGATTTCGGACAGTTTGAAGCTTTCTTT.

The gene calls are TRBV4-1 and TRBJ1-1; no reliable D call. Germline V gene lookup returns CDR1 MGHRA and CDR2 YSYEKL. CDR3 length equals 15 residues. Trimming shortened V by 2 bases and J by 1 base, and 11 bases separated the two germline ends. In DNA form, the CDR3 reads TGCGCCAGCAGCCAAAGAGATTCGAGGAACACTGAAGCTTTCTTT. It encodes CASSQRDSRNTEAFF.